The following is a TCR beta chain sequence with its context. Its antigen remains unknown. This record belongs to a study of T cell responses to AZD1222 COVID-19 vaccine. Study observations and caveats: Baseline seropositivity characterized only six AZD1222 recipients. The span of vaccine-associated CD4 TCRs extended across spike, with dominance at 160-218 and 743-854. Possibly, clonal diversity was underestimated; donors were largely white British and included more females.

TCRdb's copy holds only in-frame clones and misses some; the assay was immunoSEQ multiplex PCR. This table holds about 150,000 clones, 94% found once. V lost 2 bases, J lost 1 base, and 5 bases stayed unmatched. Germline V gene lookup returns CDR1 SGDLS and CDR2 YYNGEE. This CDR3 region has 15 residues. The chain is built from TRBV9 and TRBJ2-5, with 7 bases fitting TRBD2. This clonotype originated in an adult in good health. The specimen was peripheral blood, collected on day 0 of AZD1222 vaccination. The CDR3 DNA reads as TGTGCCAGCAGCGTTTCGCTAGCGGTCCAAGAGACCCAGTACTTC. This codes for CASSVSLAVQETQYF.